These 27 T cell receptor beta chains were all obtained from the same sample, sequenced in a study of CD8+CD57+ T cells in acquired aplastic anemia. Sequencing was done on patients that had shown CD8+CD57+ cell expansion by flow cytometry. Genomic DNA, the template, was used for profiling of the TCR beta VDJ and CDR3. One entry per CDR3 protein results from TCRdb running MiXCR on the reads. The sample gives about 160,000 distinct CDR3 sequences, 40% to 50% of which show up once; about 2.6% is in the top ten. The sequencing sample was made of sorted CD4+, CD8+, or CD8+CD57+ T cells (not recorded which) from PBMCs. These receptors all come from a human donor with aplastic anemia.

The chain links TRBV19 to TRBJ1-1; TRBD1 matches 7 bases. With V trimmed by 5 bases and J by 2 bases, 5 bases remained unmatched. Germline values: CDR1 LNHDA, CDR2 SQIVND (reference sequence). CDR3 length: 14 amino acids. The CDR3 here is CASSVIGGNTEAFF. Here the CDR3 DNA reads TGTGCCAGTAGTGTTATAGGGGGCAACACTGAAGCTTTCTTT. Full variable domain (rest looked up from reference TRBV19 and TRBJ1-1): DGGITQSPKYLFRKEGQNVTLSCEQNLNHDAMYWYRQDPGQGLRLIYYSQIVNDFQKGDIAEGYSVSREKKESFPLTVTSAQKNPTAFYLCASSVIGGNTEAFFGQGTRLTVV.

The chain joins TRBV3-1 to TRBJ1-5; tentatively, D is TRBD1 (6 bases). CDR3 length equals 14 residues. Germline V gene data show CDR1 as LGHDT and CDR2 as YNNKEL (reference sequence). V dropped 2 bases and J dropped 4 bases, with 9 bases sitting between them. The CDR3 protein is CASSQQGGNQPQHF. CDR3 DNA: TGTGCCAGCAGCCAACAAGGGGGGAATCAGCCCCAGCATTTT. Filled out from reference TRBV3-1 and TRBJ1-5, the complete variable domain reads DTAVSQTPKYLVTQMGNDKSIKCEQNLGHDTMYWYKQDSKKFLKIMFSYNNKELIINETVPNRFSPKSPDKAHLNLHINSLELGDSAVYFCASSQQGGNQPQHFGDGTRLSIL.

This clonotype has just one count. This chain connects TRBV15 to TRBJ2-6, with D perhaps matching TRBD1 (6 bases). Germline CDR1 LNHNV, CDR2 YYDKDF (reference sequence). V was trimmed by 5 bases and J by 2 bases, leaving 10 bases between them. The CDR3 totals 15 residues. The CDR3 loop is CATSGRQAGANVLTF. The CDR3 DNA reads TGTGCCACCAGCGGGCGACAGGCTGGGGCCAACGTCCTGACTTTC. The whole variable domain, filled in from reference TRBV15 and TRBJ2-6, reads DAMVIQNPRYQVTQFGKPVTLSCSQTLNHNVMYWYQQKSSQAPKLLFHYYDKDFNNEADTPDNFQSRRPNTSFCFLDIRSPGLGDTAMYLCATSGRQAGANVLTFGAGSRLTVL.

This clonotype has a count of ten or more. V and J are TRBV7-9 and TRBJ1-4; 11 nucleotides align to TRBD1. V dropped 0 bases and J dropped 3; count of bases not matched to a gene: 0. Germline V gives CDR1 SEHNR, CDR2 FQNEAQ (reference sequence). The CDR3 has 16 amino acids. CDR3 residues: CASSLAGQGANEKLFF. As DNA, the CDR3 is TGTGCCAGCAGCTTAGCGGGACAGGGGGCTAATGAAAAACTGTTTTTT. The variable domain in full, completed from reference TRBV7-9 and TRBJ1-4, reads DTGVSQNPRHKITKRGQNVTFRCDPISEHNRLYWYRQTLGQGPEFLTYFQNEAQLEKSRLLSDRFSAERPKGSFSTLEIQRTEQGDSAMYLCASSLAGQGANEKLFFGSGTQLSVL.

This clonotype was counted a single time. The gene calls are TRBV2 and TRBJ2-5; TRBD1 matches at 10 bases. The CDR3 is 15 residues long. The germline V gene encodes CDR1 SNHLY and CDR2 FYNNEI. V lost 4 bases, J lost 5 bases, and 7 bases stayed unmatched. DNA of the CDR3: TGTGCCAGCAGTGTTGGGACAGGGGTTGCGGAGACCCAGTACTTC. Its translation is CASSVGTGVAETQYF.

CDR3 protein: CSARVRGRESLHF. CDR3 nucleotides: TGCAGTGCTAGAGTCAGGGGGCGCGAGTCCCTCCACTTT. The rearrangement joins TRBV20-1 to TRBJ1-6; 8 bases line up with TRBD1. CDR1 is DFQATT and CDR2 is SNEGSKA in the germline V gene (reference sequence). This CDR3 is 13 amino acids long. V lost 1 base and J lost 14; bases outside the gene matches: 7.

The V call is TRBV7-8, the J call TRBJ1-5; no clear D. V lost 2 bases, J lost 1 base, and 12 bases lay in between. CDR1 and CDR2 from the germline V gene are SGHVS and FQNEAQ. This CDR3 has 16 residues. In DNA form, the CDR3 reads TGTGCCAGCAGCTTAATTCGAGGGCCGAGCAATCAGCCCCAGCATTTT. Protein: CASSLIRGPSNQPQHF. Based on the CDR3 plus reference TRBV7-8 and TRBJ1-5, the full variable domain is GAGVSQSPRYKVAKRGQDVALRCDPISGHVSLFWYQQALGQGPEFLTYFQNEAQLDKSGLPSDRFFAERPEGSVSTLKIQRTQQEDSAVYLCASSLIRGPSNQPQHFGDGTRLSIL.

Ten or more counts support this clonotype. The genes are TRBV10-3 and TRBJ2-1; 12 nucleotides agree with TRBD1. Germline CDR1 reads ENHRY; CDR2 reads SYGVKD. CDR3 length: 17 amino acids. With 11 bases clipped from V and 6 bases from J, the junction kept 17 bases outside the gene matches. The CDR3 sequence is CAARSEGQGANFNEQFF. The CDR3 nucleotides read TGTGCCGCGCGGAGTGAGGGACAGGGGGCTAATTTCAATGAGCAGTTCTTC.

Here the CDR3 reads CASSRLGQGLREQYF. CDR3 DNA sequence: TGTGCCAGCAGTCGCCTCGGACAGGGCCTAAGAGAGCAGTACTTC. This chain links TRBV7-2 with TRBJ2-7; TRBD1 agrees at 8 bases. V gave up 6 bases and J gave up 7 bases; unmatched junction bases: 14. The CDR3 has 15 residues. From germline, CDR1 is SGHTA and CDR2 FQGNSA.

This clonotype appeared a few times. A much larger clone differs by one base, so this may be a read error. V gene TRBV7-2 combines with J gene TRBJ2-2, with D unclear. The germline V and J ends were trimmed by 5 bases and 5 bases, with 15 bases remaining between them. The CDR3 spans 15 residues. Per the germline V gene, CDR1 is SGHTA and CDR2 is FQGNSA. CDR3 in DNA: TGTGCCAGCAGCACTATAGGGCTGATAACCGGGGAGCTGTTTTTT. This translates into CASSTIGLITGELFF.

This clonotype was seen repeatedly, ten times or more. V usage is TRBV6-1 and J usage is TRBJ1-2, with no clear D. V lost 4 bases to trimming and J lost 14 bases, with 8 bases between them. Germline V lookup: CDR1 MNHNS, CDR2 SASEGT. The CDR3 loop spans 9 amino acids. CDR3: CASSVAWTF. Written as DNA, the CDR3 is TGTGCCAGCAGTGTGGCTTGGACCTTC.

This clonotype came up many times. The V and J genes are TRBV7-2 and TRBJ2-7; 7 nucleotides align to TRBD1. The germline V gene has CDR1 SGHTA and CDR2 FQGNSA. The CDR3 consists of 13 residues. V shed 5 bases and J 3 bases; nucleotides not matched to a gene: 4. Here the CDR3 DNA reads TGTGCCAGCAGCCGGACAGGAGACTACGAGCAGTACTTC. Residues: CASSRTGDYEQYF.

Note on this clonotype: One end of the junction fails to match germline, which may point to a read error. The chain joins TRBV7-6 to TRBJ2-1; a possible D gene is TRBD2 (6 bases). Per germline, CDR1 SGHVS and CDR2 FNYEAQ. The CDR3 is made up of 17 amino acids. Here the CDR3 DNA reads TGTGCCGGCAGCTTAGTGGCGCAGGAGGGAACCTACAATGAGCAGTTCTTC. This translates into CAGSLVAQEGTYNEQFF.

This clonotype was counted a few times. The J gene is TRBJ2-3, the V gene TRBV29-1; possibly TRBD2 for D (6 bases). Deletions cut 3 bases from V and 0 bases from J, with 10 bases between. The CDR3 loop spans 14 amino acids. Germline loops: CDR1 SQVTM, CDR2 ANQGSEA. CDR3 in DNA: TGCAGCGTTGATCAGGGACTTAGCACAGATACGCAGTATTTT. Its protein product is CSVDQGLSTDTQYF.

The rearrangement joins TRBV12-3 or TRBV12-4 to TRBJ2-4, with D tentatively TRBD1 (6 bases). V was trimmed by 3 bases and J by 7 bases, leaving 16 bases between them. The CDR3 is 15 amino acids. CDR3 region: CASSFSGGQRNIQYF. CDR3 coding DNA: TGTGCCAGCAGTTTCTCAGGAGGACAGCGGAACATTCAGTACTTC.

This chain uses TRBV24-1 with TRBJ2-7; perhaps TRBD1 as D (6 bases). The ends were cut back, 2 bases at V and 3 bases at J, with 19 bases in the middle. Germline V CDR1 and CDR2: KGHDR, SFDVKD. This CDR3 has 17 residues. The CDR3 nucleotides read TGTGCCACCAGTGATTCTCATTACGACAGGCAGAACTACGAGCAGTACTTC. Translated, it gives CATSDSHYDRQNYEQYF.

With regard to this clonotype: The final CDR3 position lacks the conserved phenylalanine or tryptophan, pointing to a likely read error. The V and J genes are TRBV12-3 or TRBV12-4 and TRBJ1-4; maybe TRBD1 (5 bases). V was pared by 5 bases and J by 5 bases, with 18 bases between. The length of the CDR3 is 16 residues. The CDR3 is CASSPLPTVTNEKLFL. In DNA, the CDR3 is TGTGCCAGCAGTCCACTCCCGACAGTGACAAATGAAAAACTGTTTCTT.

This clonotype was seen at least ten times. The V call is TRBV9, the J call TRBJ2-2; TRBD2 matches at 8 bases. Germline CDR1 and CDR2: SGDLS and YYNGEE. With V trimmed by 4 bases and J by 5 bases, 19 bases remained unmatched. This CDR3 contains 19 residues. CDR3 sequence: CASSPRTSNMATATGELFF. The CDR3 DNA reads TGTGCCAGCAGCCCCAGGACTAGCAATATGGCTACAGCAACCGGGGAGCTGTTTTTT.

This sequence joins TRBV10-2 and TRBJ2-2; D remains unclear. Germline assignment: CDR1 WSHSY and CDR2 SAAADI. The CDR3 totals 13 residues. V gave up 8 bases and J gave up 8 bases, with 15 bases separating them. The CDR3 region is CASRDPNVGELFF. The CDR3, as DNA: TGCGCCAGCCGAGACCCCAACGTTGGGGAGCTGTTTTTT.

Comments on this clonotype: The junction and the germline gene differ at one end; a read error may be behind it. CDR3 nucleotides: TGCAGCGTTGATAATGTAGCGGTCTTC. Protein product: CSVDNVAVF. The rearrangement uses TRBV29-1 and TRBJ2-1; maybe TRBD2 (6 bases). From germline, CDR1 is SQVTM and CDR2 ANQGSEA. The CDR3 spans 9 residues.

The chain recombines TRBV2 with TRBJ2-7; D unresolved. Germline CDR1 SNHLY, CDR2 FYNNEI. V lost 0 bases and J lost 2, with 11 bases in between. The CDR3 runs to 15 residues. The CDR3 here is CASSEARPGTYEQYF. CDR3 in DNA: TGTGCCAGCAGTGAAGCGCGTCCAGGAACCTACGAGCAGTACTTC.

This clonotype was seen more than once but under ten times. The chain joins TRBV20-1 to TRBJ1-5; TRBD1 matches 7 bases. The trim removed 3 bases at V and 4 bases at J, leaving 3 bases unmatched. The CDR3 consists of 13 residues. Germline lookup yields CDR1 DFQATT and CDR2 SNEGSKA (reference sequence). The CDR3 protein is CSARWDRNQPQHF. The CDR3 DNA follows: TGCAGTGCTAGGTGGGACAGAAATCAGCCCCAGCATTTT.

The J gene is TRBJ2-3, the V gene TRBV10-3; the D is unclear. The CDR3 is 17 amino acids. Per the germline V gene, CDR1 is ENHRY and CDR2 is SYGVKD. Trimming shortened V by 4 bases and J by 1 base, and 18 bases separated the two germline ends. The CDR3 spells CAISARASSVGTDTQYF. CDR3 sequence (DNA): TGTGCCATCAGTGCTAGAGCTAGTAGTGTGGGCACAGATACGCAGTATTTT.

As concerns this clonotype: Being one base from a much bigger clone, this may be a read error. The chain couples TRBV3-1 to TRBJ1-1; 7 bases line up with TRBD1. The trim removed 8 bases at V and 3 bases at J, leaving 6 bases unmatched. Looked up from germline, CDR1 is LGHDT and CDR2 is YNNKEL (reference sequence). The CDR3 is 13 amino acids. CDR3 amino acids: CASGPGTDTEAFF. In DNA, the CDR3 is TGTGCCAGCGGCCCGGGGACAGACACTGAAGCTTTCTTT.

This clonotype was seen only a few times. The chain joins TRBV6-1 to TRBJ1-4; tentative D call: TRBD1 (5 bases). The germline CDR1 and CDR2 sequences are MNHNS and SASEGT. The V end was cut by 3 bases, the J end by 15 bases, with 11 bases between. The CDR3 sequence is 11 residues long. The CDR3 sequence is CASSDPGLLFF. CDR3 nucleotides: TGTGCCAGCAGTGATCCGGGACTTTTGTTTTTT.

The chain employs TRBV20-1 and TRBJ2-2; the D gene is possibly TRBD1 (6 bases). CDR3 length: 14 amino acids. Trimming pared 3 bases from V and 0 bases from J, leaving 8 bases between. Germline V gives CDR1 DFQATT, CDR2 SNEGSKA (reference sequence). The DNA for the CDR3 is TGCAGTGCTAGCAGGGGTGCGAACACCGGGGAGCTGTTTTTT. Translating it yields CSASRGANTGELFF.

The CDR3 coding sequence is TGTGCCACCAGTGATTTGTCCCAGGGGAGGTGTCAGCCCCAGCATTTT. Translated: CATSDLSQGRCQPQHF. The chain uses TRBV24-1 and TRBJ1-5, with TRBD1 as a possible D gene (6 bases). This CDR3 region has 16 residues. The V gene's germline CDR1 is KGHDR and CDR2 SFDVKD. The V end lost 0 bases, the J end lost 6 bases, and 14 bases lay between the germline ends.